This T cell receptor (beta chain) was obtained from a study of control samples from healthy donors and cancer patients. Data came from immunoSEQ multiplex PCR; TCRdb stores just in-frame clones and leaves some out. The table has 170,000 or so clones, around 94% seen once. The TCR originated in a man under 40 in good health. Specimen: blood.

CDR3 coding DNA: TGTGCCAGCAGTCCATGGACTAGCGGGAGGAATGAGCAGTTCTTC. This codes for CASSPWTSGRNEQFF. The V gene is TRBV27, the J gene TRBJ2-1; 14 bases line up with TRBD2. Germline V gene lookup returns CDR1 MNHEY and CDR2 SMNVEV (reference sequence). Trimming removed 5 bases from V and 7 bases from J; junction bases left unmatched: 4. CDR3 length equals 15 residues.